A single sample gave rise to the 26 T cell receptor beta chains below, sequenced in a study of beta chain features in type 1 diabetes. Sequenced material consisted of expressed TCRB transcripts (all of the isolated RNA was reverse transcribed). Only in-frame clones appear in the TCRdb table, and some are missing; sequencing was by immunoSEQ multiplex PCR. Of 200,000 to 300,000 clones in the sample, roughly 21% were seen once. The antigens of these receptors remain unknown. Study-wide findings and caveats: TCRB CDR3 length was moderately but significantly reduced in all four CD4+ subsets of Type 1 diabetes patients.

The sample consisted of naive CD4+ T cells from blood. Receptor source: a woman in her thirties or forties with type 1 diabetes.

The CDR3 DNA sequence: TGTGCCAGCAGCTTCCGGACTTCTGAGCAGTTCTTC. Its translation: CASSFRTSEQFF. This chain uses TRBV7-8 with TRBJ2-1, with D maybe TRBD2 (5 bases). Germline loops: CDR1 SGHVS, CDR2 FQNEAQ. The CDR3 length is 12 residues. V lost 3 bases and J 9 bases, leaving 9 bases between the germline ends.

This chain joins TRBV6-5 and TRBJ1-1; D not certain. This CDR3 has 15 amino acids. Germline V gene lookup returns CDR1 MNHEY and CDR2 SVGAGI. V dropped 2 bases and J dropped 1 base, with 11 bases sitting between them. CDR3 loop: CASSYDGLKNTEAFF. The CDR3 DNA reads TGTGCCAGCAGTTACGATGGACTGAAGAACACTGAAGCTTTCTTT.

This clone was observed a handful of times. The chain joins TRBV5-1 to TRBJ2-7, with D unresolved. Germline V gene sequence: CDR1 SGHRS, CDR2 YFSETQ. V dropped 1 base and J dropped 4 bases, with 12 bases sitting between them. The CDR3 sequence is 14 residues long. CDR3 in amino acids: CASSLSKPRYEQYF. In DNA form, the CDR3 reads TGCGCCAGCAGCTTGTCGAAGCCGCGATACGAGCAGTACTTC. The full variable domain, its missing parts supplied by reference TRBV5-1 and TRBJ2-7, is KAGVTQTPRYLIKTRGQQVTLSCSPISGHRSVSWYQQTPGQGLQFLFEYFSETQRNKGNFPGRFSGRQFSNSRSEMNVSTLELGDSALYLCASSLSKPRYEQYFGPGTRLTVT.

This clone was counted a few times. This sequence joins TRBV13 and TRBJ1-1; no reliable D call. Germline-derived CDR1 and CDR2 are PRHDT and FYEKMQ (reference sequence). Trimming stripped 2 bases from V and 4 bases from J, with 11 bases between. The CDR3 sequence is 14 residues long. CDR3 bases: TGTGCCAGCAGCTTATACGGGGAGGGCACTGAAGCTTTCTTT. Translating it yields CASSLYGEGTEAFF.

The V call is TRBV6-1, the J call TRBJ1-5, with TRBD1 as a possible D gene (6 bases). This CDR3 is 13 amino acids long. Germline V gives CDR1 MNHNS, CDR2 SASEGT. Trimming left V 6 bases short and J 8 bases short, with 14 bases between. The CDR3 loop is CASRVTGFEPQHF. CDR3 DNA: TGTGCCAGCAGAGTTACAGGGTTTGAGCCCCAGCATTTT.

This chain connects TRBV7-2 to TRBJ2-1; possibly TRBD1 for D (5 bases). CDR1 and CDR2 (germline): SGHTA, FQGNSA. Trimming stripped 1 base from V and 2 bases from J, with 9 bases between. The CDR3 spans 15 residues. The CDR3 reads CASSLVGRAYNEQFF. The CDR3 DNA is TGTGCCAGCAGCTTAGTGGGGCGAGCCTACAATGAGCAGTTCTTC.

The chain recombines TRBV4-2 with TRBJ1-1, with a tentative D call TRBD1 (5 bases). V dropped 4 bases and J dropped 5 bases, with 14 bases sitting between them. Germline values: CDR1 LGHNA, CDR2 YNFKEQ. The CDR3 extends over 14 amino acids. CDR3 region: CASSLDKVGTEAFF. The CDR3, as DNA: TGTGCCAGCAGCCTGGACAAGGTCGGGACTGAAGCTTTCTTT.

This clone was recorded a few times. The chain is built from TRBV7-9 and TRBJ2-5; D remains unclear. Germline values: CDR1 SEHNR, CDR2 FQNEAQ (reference sequence). Trimming left V 5 bases short and J 3 bases short, with 16 bases between. The CDR3 runs to 15 residues. The CDR3 loop reads CASSKWSVVEETQYF. CDR3 nucleotide sequence: TGTGCCAGCAGCAAATGGAGTGTTGTAGAAGAGACCCAGTACTTC.

The genes are TRBV30 and TRBJ1-1; D is unresolved. V gave up 0 bases and J gave up 3 bases, with 11 bases separating them. This CDR3 contains 14 residues. CDR1 is GTSNPN, CDR2 SVGIG, per germline (reference sequence). The CDR3 loop is CAWSVGSSDTEAFF. CDR3 DNA sequence: TGTGCCTGGAGTGTCGGGAGCTCGGACACTGAAGCTTTCTTT.

This clone was counted only a few times. The chain uses TRBV7-2 and TRBJ1-1; D remains ambiguous. The CDR3 extends over 15 amino acids. Per germline, CDR1 SGHTA and CDR2 FQGNSA. Trimming pared 1 base from V and 1 base from J, leaving 10 bases between. In DNA, the CDR3 is TGTGCCAGCAGCTTAGTTACACGCGGGAACACTGAAGCTTTCTTT. It translates to CASSLVTRGNTEAFF.

The chain employs TRBV6-5 and TRBJ1-2, with unresolved D. Germline CDR1 MNHEY, CDR2 SVGAGI. The CDR3 spans 13 residues. The V end was cut by 2 bases, the J end by 2 bases, with 6 bases between. CDR3 nucleotides: TGTGCCAGCAGTTACCCGGGGAACTATGGCTACACCTTC. Protein: CASSYPGNYGYTF.

V usage is TRBV28 and J usage is TRBJ1-2, with TRBD1 matching 7 bases. The V segment lost 5 bases and the J segment 4 bases; nucleotides outside the gene matches: 7. This CDR3 is built from 14 residues. Germline V CDR1 and CDR2: MDHEN, SYDVKM. The DNA for the CDR3 is TGTGCCAGCAGTCTCCGGGCAGGGGGCTATGGCTACACCTTC. Protein sequence: CASSLRAGGYGYTF.

This clone has only a few counts. A read error may account for a junction end that differs from germline. The chain is built from TRBV4-2 and TRBJ2-4; TRBD1 agrees at 7 bases. In germline, CDR1 is LGHNA, CDR2 YNFKEQ. The CDR3 runs to 17 residues. Here the CDR3 reads CASSQEVGTEATNIQYF. Here the CDR3 DNA reads TGTGCCAGCAGCCAAGAGGTCGGGACAGAAGCCACAAACATTCAGTACTTC.

V and J are TRBV9 and TRBJ2-3, with TRBD2 identical over 9 bases. Germline values: CDR1 SGDLS, CDR2 YYNGEE. V gave up 1 base and J gave up 0 bases; unmatched junction bases: 0. CDR3 size: 15 residues. DNA of the CDR3: TGTGCCAGCAGCGTACTAGCGGGGAGCACAGATACGCAGTATTTT. It translates to CASSVLAGSTDTQYF.

V usage is TRBV19 and J usage is TRBJ2-1; 14 bases align to TRBD2. The germline gives CDR1 LNHDA, CDR2 SQIVND (reference sequence). The CDR3 sequence is 14 residues long. The ends lost 5 bases at V and 7 bases at J; junction bases unmatched: 1. In nucleotides, the CDR3 is TGTGCCAGTAGTGGGACTAGCGGGAGTAATGAGCAGTTCTTC. As protein: CASSGTSGSNEQFF.

V usage is TRBV11-2 and J usage is TRBJ2-3; D uncertain. Germline CDR1 reads SGHAT; CDR2 reads FQNNGV. There are 14 residues in the CDR3. V lost 0 bases, J lost 1 base, and 5 bases lay in between. DNA of the CDR3: TGTGCCAGCAGCTTAGATCAGGGCACAGATACGCAGTATTTT. Its translation: CASSLDQGTDTQYF.

The V gene is TRBV9, the J gene TRBJ2-3; 9 nucleotides match TRBD2. Germline V CDR1 and CDR2: SGDLS, YYNGEE. V was clipped by 0 bases and J by 4 bases; unmatched bases: 0. This CDR3 contains 14 residues. The CDR3 is CASSVVAGADTQYF. As DNA, the CDR3 is TGTGCCAGCAGCGTAGTAGCGGGAGCAGATACGCAGTATTTT.

In its sample, this clone was seen a few times. The chain recombines TRBV9 with TRBJ2-7; 12 bases line up with TRBD2. This CDR3 comprises 17 residues. With V trimmed by 0 bases and J by 5 bases, 9 bases remained unmatched. In germline, CDR1 is SGDLS, CDR2 YYNGEE. For the CDR3, the DNA is TGTGCCAGCAGCGTAGATCCTGGACTAGCGGGGCGACACGAGCAGTACTTC. Its protein is CASSVDPGLAGRHEQYF.

The chain combines TRBV7-2 with TRBJ2-1; D is undetermined. Trimming removed 5 bases from V and 12 bases from J, with 11 bases in between. Germline V gene lookup returns CDR1 SGHTA and CDR2 FQGNSA. The CDR3 contains 11 residues. CDR3 region: CASSAASVQFF. The CDR3 nucleotides read TGTGCCAGCAGCGCCGCGTCGGTGCAGTTCTTC.

The V call is TRBV28, the J call TRBJ2-3, with 9 positions matching TRBD1. The CDR3 loop spans 14 amino acids. From germline, CDR1 is MDHEN and CDR2 SYDVKM. The V segment lost 5 bases and the J segment 4 bases; nucleotides outside the gene matches: 4. CDR3 DNA sequence: TGTGCCAGCAGTCCGGGACAGGGACCAGATACGCAGTATTTT. This codes for CASSPGQGPDTQYF.

The chain joins TRBV7-2 to TRBJ2-5, with D unclear. The CDR3 has 12 residues. Germline assignment: CDR1 SGHTA and CDR2 FQGNSA. Trimming left V 2 bases short and J 3 bases short, with 4 bases between. The CDR3 loop is CASSLSEETQYF. In DNA form, the CDR3 reads TGTGCCAGCAGCTTAAGCGAAGAGACCCAGTACTTC.

The chain has TRBV5-1 and TRBJ2-5; D is perhaps TRBD2 (5 bases). Trimming took 0 bases from V and 2 from J, leaving 14 bases between them. The germline V gene has CDR1 SGHRS and CDR2 YFSETQ. The CDR3 length is 16 residues. The CDR3 protein is CASSLAGGGPQETQYF. The CDR3, as DNA: TGCGCCAGCAGCTTGGCCGGCGGAGGTCCTCAAGAGACCCAGTACTTC.

V gene TRBV7-9 combines with J gene TRBJ2-2, with no clear D. The germline V and J ends were trimmed by 5 bases and 0 bases, with 10 bases remaining between them. Germline-derived CDR1 and CDR2 are SEHNR and FQNEAQ (reference sequence). This CDR3 has 15 amino acids. CDR3: CASSPRLANTGELFF. The CDR3 DNA sequence: TGTGCCAGCAGCCCCAGACTCGCGAACACCGGGGAGCTGTTTTTT.

This clone has only a few counts. CDR3 DNA sequence: TGCGCCAGCAGCCAAGAGGGACAGTATAATTCACCCCTCCACTTT. The encoded protein is CASSQEGQYNSPLHF. The chain employs TRBV4-3 and TRBJ1-6; 7 bases are a match to TRBD1. The V gene's germline CDR1 is LGHNA and CDR2 YSLEER. This CDR3 spans 15 amino acids. V lost 0 bases, J lost 4 bases, and 0 bases stayed unmatched.

The CDR3 loop reads CASSWVSGVDTQYF. Here the CDR3 DNA reads TGCGCCAGCAGCTGGGTGTCAGGGGTAGATACGCAGTATTTT. The V and J genes are TRBV5-1 and TRBJ2-3; possible D gene TRBD1, 6 bases. Trimming left V 3 bases short and J 5 bases short, with 13 bases between. The length of the CDR3 is 14 residues. In germline, CDR1 is SGHRS, CDR2 YFSETQ. Drawing the rest from reference TRBV5-1 and TRBJ2-3, the complete variable domain is KAGVTQTPRYLIKTRGQQVTLSCSPISGHRSVSWYQQTPGQGLQFLFEYFSETQRNKGNFPGRFSGRQFSNSRSEMNVSTLELGDSALYLCASSWVSGVDTQYFGPGTRLTVL.

J is TRBJ2-1 and V is TRBV9; D not resolved. Trimming took 3 bases from V and 7 from J, leaving 11 bases between them. Germline V gene sequence: CDR1 SGDLS, CDR2 YYNGEE. The CDR3 length is 13 residues. The CDR3 coding sequence is TGTGCCAGCAGCGCCCTACTTCGGAATGAGCAGTTCTTC. Translation: CASSALLRNEQFF.